Listed here are 28 T cell receptor beta chains from one sample, sequenced in a study of shared clonotypes between healthy human individuals. CD45RO-negative, CCR7-positively selected cells formed the naive CD8 fraction, excluding terminally differentiated effector memory CD45RA+ cells. The method was immunoSEQ multiplex PCR; TCRdb's version includes in-frame clones alone and lacks a portion of them. The data hold around 2.1 million clones, with under 95% observed a single time. The sequenced material came from naive CD8+ T cells from PBMCs. The receptors come from a man younger than 35 in good health. Some clones in this sample may be carry-over from other donors' samples.

The rearrangement links TRBV5-8 to TRBJ2-7; 8 positions match TRBD2. There are 13 residues in the CDR3. Unmatched junction bases numbered 6, after V lost 4 bases and J lost 6 bases. The germline V gene encodes CDR1 SGHTS and CDR2 YDEGEE. CDR3 region: CASSPGLVGEQYF. CDR3 coding DNA: TGTGCCAGCAGCCCGGGACTAGTTGGCGAGCAGTACTTC.

The chain couples TRBV7-9 to TRBJ1-1; D uncertain. V dropped 6 bases and J dropped 1 base, with 6 bases sitting between them. The CDR3 sequence is 12 residues long. Germline CDR1 reads SEHNR; CDR2 reads FQNEAQ (reference sequence). CDR3 nucleotide sequence: TGTGCCAGCAGTACCGAGAACACTGAAGCTTTCTTT. Translation gives CASSTENTEAFF.

This clone occurred once. This sequence joins TRBV9 and TRBJ2-1; the D is unclear. Trimming cost V 1 base and J 6 bases, with 8 bases left between them. Germline CDR1 reads SGDLS; CDR2 reads YYNGEE. This CDR3 comprises 13 residues. The CDR3 sequence: CASSVKLGNEQFF. CDR3 in DNA: TGTGCCAGCAGCGTAAAACTGGGCAATGAGCAGTTCTTC.

The chain is built from TRBV21-1 and TRBJ2-1; TRBD1 is the table's D call, not checked against the DNA. TRBV21-1 is annotated as a pseudogene. The CDR3 length is 14 residues. The CDR3 sequence is CASSSGQGLNEQFF. Written as DNA, the CDR3 is TGTGCCAGCAGCTCGGGACAGGGGTTGAATGAGCAGTTCTTC.

V usage is TRBV7-9 and J usage is TRBJ2-1; D uncertain. Germline CDR1 and CDR2: SEHNR and FQNEAQ (reference sequence). This CDR3 region has 14 residues. V gave up 3 bases and J gave up 9 bases, with 15 bases separating them. The CDR3 sequence is CASSFLVQDSEQFF. The CDR3 DNA is TGTGCCAGCAGCTTCCTGGTCCAGGATAGTGAGCAGTTCTTC.

This sequence joins TRBV5-1 and TRBJ2-1, with D possibly called TRBD1 or TRBD2 (5 bases each). Germline V gene lookup returns CDR1 SGHRS and CDR2 YFSETQ. The V end was cut by 4 bases, the J end by 1 base, with 21 bases between. This CDR3 has 18 amino acids. Here the CDR3 DNA reads TGCGCCAGCAGCGGGGGTGTGCTGGGACGGAAGTCCTACAATGAGCAGTTCTTC. Its protein is CASSGGVLGRKSYNEQFF.

The CDR3, as DNA: TGTGCCAGCAGTTACGCGGTAGCGGGCGTCACAGATACGCAGTATTTT. This encodes CASSYAVAGVTDTQYF. This sequence joins TRBV6-5 and TRBJ2-3; TRBD2 matches at 7 bases. The CDR3 is made up of 16 amino acids. CDR1 MNHEY and CDR2 SVGAGI come from the germline V gene. Germline trimming cut 2 bases from V and 2 bases from J; bases unmatched to any gene: 7.

This clone was recorded once. The chain carries TRBV19 and TRBJ2-2; D possibly corresponds to TRBD2 (6 bases). Per germline, CDR1 LNHDA and CDR2 SQIVND (reference sequence). Trimming removed 3 bases at V and 2 bases at J, with 13 bases between. The CDR3 sequence is 16 residues long. In nucleotides, the CDR3 is TGTGCCAGTAGTATCGGGCGGGGCCCTAACACCGGGGAGCTGTTTTTT. This encodes CASSIGRGPNTGELFF.

The chain has TRBV27 and TRBJ2-6; 8 bases map to TRBD1. CDR1 MNHEY and CDR2 SMNVEV come from the germline V gene (reference sequence). V was pared by 5 bases and J by 2 bases, with 11 bases of the junction left unmatched. The CDR3 consists of 18 residues. CDR3 nucleotides: TGTGCCAGCAGTCCGTTGACAGGGGTATTTACTGGGGCCAACGTCCTGACTTTC. It encodes CASSPLTGVFTGANVLTF.

Comment on this clone: The sample carries other DNA sequences with the same CDR3. This chain joins TRBV7-9 and TRBJ1-2; tentatively, D is TRBD1 (5 bases). The V end lost 3 bases, the J end lost 2 bases, and 10 bases lay between the germline ends. This CDR3 comprises 14 residues. The germline CDR1 and CDR2 sequences are SEHNR and FQNEAQ (reference sequence). The CDR3 bases are TGTGCCAGCAGCTTCCCGGGACCGAACTATGGCTACACCTTC. This codes for CASSFPGPNYGYTF.

This chain joins TRBV5-6 and TRBJ2-7; no firm D call. Looked up from germline, CDR1 is SGHDT and CDR2 is YYEEEE. The CDR3 has 14 residues. The V and J ends lost 4 bases and 2 bases respectively, with 13 bases between them. Here the CDR3 reads CASSPGRFTYEQYF. The CDR3 bases are TGTGCCAGCAGCCCCGGGCGGTTTACCTACGAGCAGTACTTC.

The chain joins TRBV11-2 to TRBJ2-7; D is unresolved. Germline loops: CDR1 SGHAT, CDR2 FQNNGV. V was trimmed by 8 bases and J by 0 bases, leaving 8 bases between them. The CDR3 is 12 amino acids. CDR3 region: CASHGPSYEQYF. The CDR3, as DNA: TGTGCCAGCCATGGCCCCTCCTACGAGCAGTACTTC.

This clone has only a few counts. V gene TRBV30 combines with J gene TRBJ1-1, with TRBD1 as a possible D gene (5 bases). Germline CDR1 GTSNPN, CDR2 SVGIG (reference sequence). The CDR3 extends over 10 amino acids. DNA for the CDR3: TGTGCTGCTGACAGCCCTGAAGCTTTCTTT. Translated: CAADSPEAFF.

The chain has TRBV28 and TRBJ1-1; D unresolved. Germline values: CDR1 MDHEN, CDR2 SYDVKM. Trimming left V 6 bases short and J 1 base short, with 15 bases between. The CDR3 spans 15 residues. The CDR3 spells CASSHRVAGNTEAFF. CDR3 DNA sequence: TGTGCCAGCAGCCACCGGGTTGCAGGGAACACTGAAGCTTTCTTT.

The rearrangement uses TRBV15 and TRBJ2-7, with D maybe TRBD2 (5 bases). The V and J ends lost 0 bases and 3 bases respectively, with 9 bases between them. Germline values: CDR1 LNHNV, CDR2 YYDKDF (reference sequence). The CDR3 runs 14 residues. The DNA of the CDR3 is TGTGCCACCAGCAGAGATCAGAGGGACTACGAGCAGTACTTC. It specifies CATSRDQRDYEQYF.

The chain employs TRBV6-1 and TRBJ2-3; the match to TRBD2 covers 14 bases. The germline V gene encodes CDR1 MNHNS and CDR2 SASEGT. J lost 3 bases, V lost 4 bases, and 3 bases had no gene match. There are 16 residues in the CDR3. CDR3 sequence (DNA): TGTGCCAGCAGTGGAGGGACTAGCGGGAGAACAGATACGCAGTATTTT. Translation gives CASSGGTSGRTDTQYF.

The chain links TRBV6-6 to TRBJ1-1; the match to TRBD1 covers 7 bases. CDR3 length: 14 residues. CDR1 and CDR2 (germline): MNHNY, SVGAGI (reference sequence). The V and J ends lost 5 bases and 1 base, in that order; junction bases with no gene match: 4. DNA for the CDR3: TGTGCCAGCAGTCCAGGGGGAGGGAACACTGAAGCTTTCTTT. Its translation: CASSPGGGNTEAFF.

This chain links TRBV27 with TRBJ1-1; D remains unclear. Germline-derived CDR1 and CDR2 are MNHEY and SMNVEV (reference sequence). Deletions cut 5 bases from V and 3 bases from J, with 10 bases between. CDR3 length equals 13 residues. This CDR3 reads CASSLYGDTEAFF. The CDR3, as DNA: TGTGCCAGCAGTCTATATGGGGACACTGAAGCTTTCTTT.

V is TRBV28 and J is TRBJ1-5; 12 bases align to TRBD1. J gave up 8 bases and V 6 bases, and 8 bases lay outside the gene matches. The germline V gene encodes CDR1 MDHEN and CDR2 SYDVKM. The CDR3 spans 15 residues. CDR3 loop: CASSPGQGAAEPQHF. CDR3 DNA: TGTGCCAGCAGCCCGGGACAGGGGGCGGCTGAGCCCCAGCATTTT.

This chain connects TRBV19 to TRBJ1-1; a possible D gene is TRBD1 (6 bases). The CDR3 is made up of 14 amino acids. V was shortened by 3 bases and J by 1 base, with 9 bases between the two germline ends. From germline, CDR1 is LNHDA and CDR2 SQIVND (reference sequence). In nucleotides, the CDR3 is TGTGCCAGTAGTATGGGACACCAGAACACTGAAGCTTTCTTT. It is translated as CASSMGHQNTEAFF.

This clone was recorded once. V and J are TRBV5-4 and TRBJ2-5; the match to TRBD1 covers 9 bases. The J segment lost 5 bases and the V segment lost 5 bases, leaving 7 bases of the junction unmatched. The length of the CDR3 is 14 residues. Germline-derived CDR1 and CDR2 are SGHNT and YYREEE (reference sequence). The DNA for the CDR3 is TGTGCCAGCAGTTTCACAGGGGGCTGGGAGACCCAGTACTTC. This translates into CASSFTGGWETQYF.

V usage is TRBV9 and J usage is TRBJ2-1; TRBD1 matches at 9 bases. This CDR3 has 15 residues. From germline, CDR1 is SGDLS and CDR2 YYNGEE. V trimming: 4 bases; J trimming: 4 bases; junction bases outside the gene matches: 6. In DNA form, the CDR3 reads TGTGCCAGCAGCCCCGGGACAGGGTTTTACAATGAGCAGTTCTTC. Its protein product is CASSPGTGFYNEQFF.

The V and J genes are TRBV10-3 and TRBJ2-1; no reliable D call. The CDR3 spans 13 residues. Germline V CDR1 and CDR2: ENHRY, SYGVKD. The germline V and J ends were trimmed by 3 bases and 4 bases, with 7 bases remaining between them. This CDR3 reads CAISDPIYNEQFF. The CDR3 bases are TGTGCCATCAGTGACCCTATATACAATGAGCAGTTCTTC.

V and J are TRBV11-2 and TRBJ1-5; unclear D gene. The germline V and J ends were trimmed by 0 bases and 7 bases, with 4 bases remaining between them. This CDR3 comprises 12 residues. In germline, CDR1 is SGHAT, CDR2 FQNNGV. The CDR3 coding sequence is TGTGCCAGCAGCTTAGAGGGCCAGCCCCAGCATTTT. Amino acids: CASSLEGQPQHF. The complete variable domain, with remaining parts taken from reference TRBV11-2 and TRBJ1-5, reads EAGVAQSPRYKIIEKRQSVAFWCNPISGHATLYWYQQILGQGPKLLIQFQNNGVVDDSQLPKDRFSAERLKGVDSTLKIQPAKLEDSAVYLCASSLEGQPQHFGDGTRLSIL.

The V call is TRBV27, the J call TRBJ2-7; 12 positions agree with TRBD2. V was clipped by 6 bases and J by 2 bases; unmatched bases: 2. This CDR3 region has 14 residues. Germline CDR1 and CDR2: MNHEY and SMNVEV (reference sequence). The CDR3 DNA reads as TGTGCCAGCAGGCTAGCGGGAGGGCCCTACGAGCAGTACTTC. Translated: CASRLAGGPYEQYF.

The rearrangement links TRBV28 to TRBJ2-1; D is undetermined. This CDR3 comprises 13 residues. V lost 2 bases to trimming and J lost 4 bases, with 6 bases between them. The germline CDR1 and CDR2 sequences are MDHEN and SYDVKM. CDR3 coding DNA: TGTGCCAGCAGTTTAGAGCTGTACAATGAGCAGTTCTTC. It specifies CASSLELYNEQFF.

Concerning this clone: One end of the junction does not line up with germline, which may come from a read error. DNA for the CDR3: TGTGCCAGCAGTTTATTTAGCGGGGCTAAGGTGCTCTTC. As protein: CASSLFSGAKVLF. J is TRBJ2-1 and V is TRBV28; 8 bases agree with TRBD2. CDR1 and CDR2 (germline): MDHEN, SYDVKM. This CDR3 region has 13 residues.

This rearrangement joins TRBV5-1 to TRBJ2-1, with TRBD2 matching 10 bases. The CDR3 extends over 17 amino acids. Germline values: CDR1 SGHRS, CDR2 YFSETQ. V was pared by 4 bases and J by 5 bases, with 12 bases of the junction left unmatched. CDR3 sequence (DNA): TGCGCCAGCAGCCCCAGCCCCTTAGCGGGAGGCAACAATGAGCAGTTCTTC. Amino acids: CASSPSPLAGGNNEQFF.